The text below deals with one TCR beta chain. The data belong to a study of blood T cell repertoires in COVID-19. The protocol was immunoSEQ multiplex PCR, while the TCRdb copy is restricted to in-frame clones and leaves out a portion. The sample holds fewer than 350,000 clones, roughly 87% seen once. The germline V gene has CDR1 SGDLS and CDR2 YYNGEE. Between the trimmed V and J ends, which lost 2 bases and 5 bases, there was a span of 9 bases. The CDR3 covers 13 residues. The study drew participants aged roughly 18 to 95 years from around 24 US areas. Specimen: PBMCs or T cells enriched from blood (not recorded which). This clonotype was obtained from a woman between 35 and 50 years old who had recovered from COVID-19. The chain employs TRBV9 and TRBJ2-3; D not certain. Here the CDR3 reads CASSVMPGDTQYF. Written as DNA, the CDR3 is TGTGCCAGCAGCGTGATGCCAGGAGATACGCAGTATTTT. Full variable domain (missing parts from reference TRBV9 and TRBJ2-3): DSGVTQTPKHLITATGQRVTLRCSPRSGDLSVYWYQQSLDQGLQFLIQYYNGEERAKGNILERFSAQQFPDLHSELNLSSLELGDSALYFCASSVMPGDTQYFGPGTRLTVL.